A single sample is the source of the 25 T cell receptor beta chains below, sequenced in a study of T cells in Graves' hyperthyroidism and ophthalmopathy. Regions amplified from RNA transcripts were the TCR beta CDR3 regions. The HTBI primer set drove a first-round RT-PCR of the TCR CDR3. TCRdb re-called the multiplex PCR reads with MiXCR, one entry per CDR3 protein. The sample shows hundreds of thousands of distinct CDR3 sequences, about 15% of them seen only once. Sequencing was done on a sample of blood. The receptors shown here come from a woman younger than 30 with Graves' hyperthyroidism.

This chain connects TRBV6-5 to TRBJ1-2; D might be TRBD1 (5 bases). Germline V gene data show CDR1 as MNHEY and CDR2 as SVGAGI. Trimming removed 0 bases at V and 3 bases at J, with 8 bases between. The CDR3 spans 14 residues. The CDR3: CASSYSGGDYGYTF. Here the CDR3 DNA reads TGTGCCAGCAGTTACTCCGGGGGGGACTATGGCTACACCTTC.

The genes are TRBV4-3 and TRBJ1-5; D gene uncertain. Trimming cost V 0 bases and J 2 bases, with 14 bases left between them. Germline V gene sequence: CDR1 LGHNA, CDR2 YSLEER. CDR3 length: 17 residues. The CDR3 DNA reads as TGCGCCAGCAGCCAAGATCACCAGCCCCATGGCAATCAGCCCCAGCATTTT. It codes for CASSQDHQPHGNQPQHF.

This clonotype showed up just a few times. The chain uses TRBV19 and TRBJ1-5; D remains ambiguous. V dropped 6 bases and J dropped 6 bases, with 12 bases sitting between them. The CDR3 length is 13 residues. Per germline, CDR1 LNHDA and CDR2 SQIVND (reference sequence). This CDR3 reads CASSGGERQPQHF. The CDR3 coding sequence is TGTGCCAGTAGCGGTGGGGAGCGTCAGCCCCAGCATTTT.

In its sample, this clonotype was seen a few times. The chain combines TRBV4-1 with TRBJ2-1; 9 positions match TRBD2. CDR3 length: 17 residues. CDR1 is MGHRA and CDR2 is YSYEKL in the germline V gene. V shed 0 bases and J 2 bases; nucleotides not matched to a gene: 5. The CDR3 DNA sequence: TGCGCCAGCAGCCAAGATATGGCGGGAGGGCCCTACAATGAGCAGTTCTTC. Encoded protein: CASSQDMAGGPYNEQFF.

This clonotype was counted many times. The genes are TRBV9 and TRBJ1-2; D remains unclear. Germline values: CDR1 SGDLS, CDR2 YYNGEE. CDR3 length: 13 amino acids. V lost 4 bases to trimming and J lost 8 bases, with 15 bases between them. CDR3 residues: CASSTGRNLGYTF. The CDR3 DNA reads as TGTGCCAGCAGCACCGGACGGAACCTAGGCTACACCTTC.

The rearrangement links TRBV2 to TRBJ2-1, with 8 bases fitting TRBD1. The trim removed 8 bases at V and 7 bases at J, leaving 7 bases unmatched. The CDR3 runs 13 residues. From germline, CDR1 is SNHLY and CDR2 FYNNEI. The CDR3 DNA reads TGTGCCAGCTGGCGAGGACAGGGTAATGAGCAGTTCTTC. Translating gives CASWRGQGNEQFF.

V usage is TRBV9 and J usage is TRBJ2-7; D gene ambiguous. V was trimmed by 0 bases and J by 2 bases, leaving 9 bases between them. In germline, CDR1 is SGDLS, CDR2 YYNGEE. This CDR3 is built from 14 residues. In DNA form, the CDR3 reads TGTGCCAGCAGCGTAGATCAGTTCCCCTACGAGCAGTACTTC. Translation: CASSVDQFPYEQYF.

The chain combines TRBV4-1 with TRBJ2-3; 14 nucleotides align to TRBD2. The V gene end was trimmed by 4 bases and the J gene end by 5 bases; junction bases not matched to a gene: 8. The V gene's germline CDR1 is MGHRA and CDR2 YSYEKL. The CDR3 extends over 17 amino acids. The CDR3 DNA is TGCGCCAGCAGCCTTTTTCTTGGGACTAGCGGGAGAGATACGCAGTATTTT. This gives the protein CASSLFLGTSGRDTQYF.

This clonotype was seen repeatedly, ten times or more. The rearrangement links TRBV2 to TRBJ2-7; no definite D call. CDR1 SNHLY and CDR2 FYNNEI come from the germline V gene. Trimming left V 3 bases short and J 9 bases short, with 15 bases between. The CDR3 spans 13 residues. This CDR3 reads CASSDDPRRGQYF. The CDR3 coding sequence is TGTGCCAGCAGTGATGACCCCCGGCGAGGGCAGTACTTC.

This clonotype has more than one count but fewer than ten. The CDR3 sequence: CASSSVGQGVYEQYF. The CDR3 coding sequence is TGCGCCAGCAGTTCGGTAGGACAGGGGGTCTACGAGCAGTACTTC. V is TRBV4-1 and J is TRBJ2-7, with 10 bases matching TRBD1. CDR3 length: 15 amino acids. V gave up 6 bases and J gave up 3 bases; unmatched junction bases: 8. The germline CDR1 and CDR2 sequences are MGHRA and YSYEKL.

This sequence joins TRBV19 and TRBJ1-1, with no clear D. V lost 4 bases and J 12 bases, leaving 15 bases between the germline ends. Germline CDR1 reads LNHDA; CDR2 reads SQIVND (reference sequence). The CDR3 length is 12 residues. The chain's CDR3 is CASSREGGYSFF. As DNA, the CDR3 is TGTGCCAGTAGTAGGGAGGGAGGCTATTCTTTCTTT.

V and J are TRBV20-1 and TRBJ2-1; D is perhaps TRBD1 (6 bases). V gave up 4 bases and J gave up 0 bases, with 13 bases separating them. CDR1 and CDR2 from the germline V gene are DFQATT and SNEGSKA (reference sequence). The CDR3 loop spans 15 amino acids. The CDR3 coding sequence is TGCAGTGCTACGAGGGGGAGTCACTCCTACAATGAGCAGTTCTTC. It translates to CSATRGSHSYNEQFF.

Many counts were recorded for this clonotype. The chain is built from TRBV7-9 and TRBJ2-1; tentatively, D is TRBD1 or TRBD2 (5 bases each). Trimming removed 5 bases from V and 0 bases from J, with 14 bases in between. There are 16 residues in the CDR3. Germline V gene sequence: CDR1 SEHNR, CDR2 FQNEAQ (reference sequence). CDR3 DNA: TGTGCCAGCAGCACCACCGGGACCAGCTCCTACAATGAGCAGTTCTTC. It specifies CASSTTGTSSYNEQFF.

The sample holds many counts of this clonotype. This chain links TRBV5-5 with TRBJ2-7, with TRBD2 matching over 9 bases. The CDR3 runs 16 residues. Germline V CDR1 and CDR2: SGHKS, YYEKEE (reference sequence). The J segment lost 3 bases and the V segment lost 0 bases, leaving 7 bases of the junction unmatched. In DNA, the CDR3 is TGTGCCAGCAGCTTGGATGGGCTAGCGGGATACTACGAGCAGTACTTC. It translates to CASSLDGLAGYYEQYF.

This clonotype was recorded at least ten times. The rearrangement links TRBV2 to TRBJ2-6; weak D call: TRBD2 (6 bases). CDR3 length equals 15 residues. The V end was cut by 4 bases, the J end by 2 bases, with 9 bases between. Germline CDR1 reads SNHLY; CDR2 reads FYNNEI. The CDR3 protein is CASSGWRAGANVLTF. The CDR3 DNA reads TGTGCCAGCAGTGGGTGGAGGGCTGGGGCCAACGTCCTGACTTTC.

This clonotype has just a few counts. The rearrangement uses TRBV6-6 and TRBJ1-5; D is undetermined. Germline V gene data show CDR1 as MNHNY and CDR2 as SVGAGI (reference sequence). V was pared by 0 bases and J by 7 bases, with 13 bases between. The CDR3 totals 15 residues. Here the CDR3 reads CASSYSNRAGQPQHF. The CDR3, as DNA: TGTGCCAGCAGTTACTCGAACCGGGCCGGGCAGCCCCAGCATTTT.

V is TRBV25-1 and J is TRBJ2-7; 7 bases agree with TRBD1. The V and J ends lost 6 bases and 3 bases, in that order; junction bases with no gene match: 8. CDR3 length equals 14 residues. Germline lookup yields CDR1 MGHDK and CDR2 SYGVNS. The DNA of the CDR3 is TGTGCCAGCAGCTTGACAGGGTCTATCTACGAGCAGTACTTC. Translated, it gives CASSLTGSIYEQYF.

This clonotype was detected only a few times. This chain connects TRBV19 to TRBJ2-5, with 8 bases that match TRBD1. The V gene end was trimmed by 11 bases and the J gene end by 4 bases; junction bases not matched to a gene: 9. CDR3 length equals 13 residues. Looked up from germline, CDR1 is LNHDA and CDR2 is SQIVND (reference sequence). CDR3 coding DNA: TGTGCCTCCTCAGGGGGCAAAGGAGAGACCCAGTACTTC. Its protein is CASSGGKGETQYF.

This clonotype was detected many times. CDR3 nucleotides: TGCAGTGCGCGACTACTCTCCTACAATGAGCAGTTCTTC. Translating gives CSARLLSYNEQFF. V usage is TRBV20-1 and J usage is TRBJ2-1, with D possibly TRBD2 on 5 matching bases. The V gene lost 6 bases and the J gene lost 0 bases, with 9 bases spanning the gap. The CDR3 has 13 amino acids. CDR1 and CDR2 from the germline V gene are DFQATT and SNEGSKA (reference sequence).

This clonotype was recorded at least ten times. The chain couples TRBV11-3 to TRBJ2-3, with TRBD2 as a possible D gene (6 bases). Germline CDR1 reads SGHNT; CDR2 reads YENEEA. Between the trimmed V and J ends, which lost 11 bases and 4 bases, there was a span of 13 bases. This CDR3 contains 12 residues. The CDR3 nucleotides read TGTGCCTCTGGGGGGAGGCCAGATACGCAGTATTTT. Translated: CASGGRPDTQYF.

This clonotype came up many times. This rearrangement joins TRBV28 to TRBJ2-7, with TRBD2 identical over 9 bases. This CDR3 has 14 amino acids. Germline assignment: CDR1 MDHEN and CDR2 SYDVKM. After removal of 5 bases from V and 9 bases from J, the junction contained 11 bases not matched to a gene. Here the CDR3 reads CASSLFAGGSGQYF. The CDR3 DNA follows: TGTGCCAGCAGTCTATTTGCGGGGGGGAGCGGGCAGTACTTC.

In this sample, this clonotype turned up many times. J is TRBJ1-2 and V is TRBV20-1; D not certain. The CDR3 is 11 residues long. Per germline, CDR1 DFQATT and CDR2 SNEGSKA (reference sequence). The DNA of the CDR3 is TGCACTACGAACAGTAACTATGGCTACACCTTC. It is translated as CTTNSNYGYTF.

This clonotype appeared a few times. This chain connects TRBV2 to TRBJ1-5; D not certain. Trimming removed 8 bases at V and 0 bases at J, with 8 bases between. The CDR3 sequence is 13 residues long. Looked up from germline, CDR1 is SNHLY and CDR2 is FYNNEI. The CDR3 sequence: CASCHGSNQPQHF. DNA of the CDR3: TGTGCCAGCTGTCACGGTAGCAATCAGCCCCAGCATTTT.

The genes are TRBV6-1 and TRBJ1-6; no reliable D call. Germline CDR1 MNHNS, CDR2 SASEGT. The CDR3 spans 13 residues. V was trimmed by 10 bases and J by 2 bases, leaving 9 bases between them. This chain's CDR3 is CATGSTYNSPLHF. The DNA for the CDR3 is TGTGCCACGGGGAGTACCTATAATTCACCCCTCCACTTT.

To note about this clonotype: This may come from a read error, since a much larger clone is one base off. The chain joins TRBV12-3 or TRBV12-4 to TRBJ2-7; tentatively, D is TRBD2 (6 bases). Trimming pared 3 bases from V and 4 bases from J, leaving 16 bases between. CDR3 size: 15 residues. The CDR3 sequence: CASSFVGGGGYEQYF. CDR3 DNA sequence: TGTGCCAGCAGTTTTGTGGGAGGTGGAGGATACGAGCAGTACTTC.